The 22 T cell receptor beta chains below all came from one sample that was sequenced in a study of OX40 agonist ivuxolimab in advanced cancers. The assay was immunoSEQ multiplex PCR, and TCRdb's table has in-frame clones only and misses some. The sample consists of roughly 46,000 clones, roughly nine tenths of them appearing once. The sample in question was CD4+ or CD8+ T cells sorted from blood, obtained in a trial of the OX40 agonist ivuxolimab. All receptors come from an adult with an advanced solid tumor such as melanoma, head and neck, liver or kidney cancer.

The chain is built from TRBV5-4 and TRBJ2-6; the D gene is possibly TRBD2 (6 bases). The CDR3 runs to 16 residues. Trimming shortened V by 4 bases and J by 4 bases, and 15 bases separated the two germline ends. The germline V gene encodes CDR1 SGHNT and CDR2 YYREEE (reference sequence). CDR3: CASSPGLTGGANVLTF. The CDR3 coding sequence is TGTGCCAGCAGCCCGGGACTGACCGGGGGGGCCAACGTCCTGACTTTC.

V is TRBV4-2 and J is TRBJ2-1; 7 nucleotides agree with TRBD2. The length of the CDR3 is 16 residues. The germline V gene encodes CDR1 LGHNA and CDR2 YNFKEQ. Trimming cost V 0 bases and J 6 bases; bases outside gene matches: 8. The CDR3 coding sequence is TGTGCCAGCAGCCAAGATAGGGGACTACCGTCCAATGAGCAGTTCTTC. It codes for CASSQDRGLPSNEQFF.

The chain is built from TRBV28 and TRBJ1-4, with TRBD1 as a possible D gene (5 bases). The CDR3 contains 14 residues. Germline assignment: CDR1 MDHEN and CDR2 SYDVKM. V was clipped by 6 bases and J by 8 bases, with 16 bases between them. CDR3 in amino acids: CASSLGGDGEKLFF. In nucleotides, the CDR3 is TGTGCCAGCAGCTTGGGAGGGGACGGGGAAAAACTGTTTTTT.

In this sample, this clone turned up once. V gene TRBV25-1 combines with J gene TRBJ2-7; 10 bases are a match to TRBD1. Per germline, CDR1 MGHDK and CDR2 SYGVNS. After removal of 2 bases from V and 6 bases from J, the junction contained 7 bases not matched to a gene. The CDR3 loop spans 15 amino acids. CDR3 protein: CASSEPGQGSSEQYF. The CDR3 DNA reads as TGTGCCAGCAGTGAACCGGGACAGGGGAGTAGCGAGCAGTACTTC.

The rearrangement joins TRBV11-2 to TRBJ2-7; weak D call: TRBD1 (5 bases). Germline V lookup: CDR1 SGHAT, CDR2 FQNNGV. Trimming removed 5 bases at V and 0 bases at J, with 11 bases between. CDR3 length: 14 residues. The CDR3 spells CASSLWGTSYEQYF. The CDR3, as DNA: TGTGCCAGCAGCCTATGGGGCACCTCCTACGAGCAGTACTTC.

The chain joins TRBV28 to TRBJ2-2, with D hard to call. The CDR3 loop spans 12 amino acids. Trimming left V 9 bases short and J 4 bases short, with 9 bases between. Germline V gene sequence: CDR1 MDHEN, CDR2 SYDVKM. Here the CDR3 reads CASAWGTGELFF. The CDR3 DNA sequence: TGTGCCAGTGCGTGGGGCACCGGGGAGCTGTTTTTT.

The chain combines TRBV11-3 with TRBJ2-7, with 7 bases matching TRBD1. This CDR3 is built from 17 residues. Germline values: CDR1 SGHNT, CDR2 YENEEA. Unmatched junction bases numbered 10, after V lost 2 bases and J lost 0 bases. The CDR3 coding sequence is TGTGCCAGCAGCTTAAGGGACAGAAGAGAAGACTCCTACGAGCAGTACTTC. Translated: CASSLRDRREDSYEQYF.

CDR3 protein: CAISEPKGQTVNEQYF. The CDR3 nucleotides are TGTGCCATCAGTGAGCCGAAGGGACAGACGGTAAACGAGCAGTACTTC. The chain uses TRBV10-3 and TRBJ2-7, with 7 bases aligning to TRBD1. V lost 2 bases and J lost 5; bases outside the gene matches: 12. The CDR3 consists of 16 residues. Germline-derived CDR1 and CDR2 are ENHRY and SYGVKD.

Note on this clone: This likely comes from a read error, as the CDR3 has no conserved phenylalanine or tryptophan at its end. No DNA is shown, since the ends of the CDR3 on it are uncertain; the CDR3 is the one TCRdb lists. The chain couples TRBV5-5 to TRBJ2-7. The CDR3 length is 14 residues, termini included. CDR1 and CDR2 from the germline V gene are SGHKS and YYEKEE (reference sequence). The CDR3 sequence is CASSSRWASGDIAS.

This clone was detected once. This sequence joins TRBV5-1 and TRBJ1-1; D is unresolved. Trimming stripped 2 bases from V and 5 bases from J, with 13 bases between. CDR1 SGHRS and CDR2 YFSETQ come from the germline V gene. This CDR3 is built from 14 residues. DNA for the CDR3: TGCGCCAGCAGCTTCACCCTTCGATCGACTGAAGCTTTCTTT. Its protein is CASSFTLRSTEAFF.

The rearrangement links TRBV30 to TRBJ2-7; no firm D call. Germline V gives CDR1 GTSNPN, CDR2 SVGIG (reference sequence). The CDR3 is 13 residues long. V dropped 2 bases and J dropped 2 bases, with 10 bases sitting between them. The DNA for the CDR3 is TGTGCCTGGAGTCTTGGGGTAGCCTACGAGCAGTACTTC. Translation gives CAWSLGVAYEQYF.

The genes are TRBV7-2 and TRBJ1-2; a weak D match, TRBD1 (5 bases). CDR1 and CDR2 (germline): SGHTA, FQGNSA. V lost 7 bases, J lost 2 bases, and 14 bases lay in between. The CDR3 consists of 14 residues. CDR3 in DNA: TGTGCCAGCACCCATCCGACAGCGAACTATGGCTACACCTTC. This gives the protein CASTHPTANYGYTF.

The J gene is TRBJ2-7, the V gene TRBV27; 7 bases match TRBD2. Germline V gene lookup returns CDR1 MNHEY and CDR2 SMNVEV (reference sequence). V shed 6 bases, J shed 6 bases, and the junction held 5 bases outside the gene matches. The CDR3 has 12 residues. For the CDR3, the DNA is TGTGCCAGCAGCCGGACGGGGGGCGAGCAGTACTTC. Amino acids: CASSRTGGEQYF.

The rearrangement joins TRBV2 to TRBJ1-4, with no clear D. This CDR3 comprises 11 residues. V shed 2 bases and J shed 9 bases, with 4 bases lying between them. CDR1 and CDR2 from the germline V gene are SNHLY and FYNNEI. In DNA, the CDR3 is TGTGCCAGCAGTGAAATTAAAAAACTGTTTTTT. This codes for CASSEIKKLFF.

The chain couples TRBV6-5 to TRBJ2-6, with D perhaps given as TRBD1 or TRBD2 (5 bases each). This CDR3 spans 14 amino acids. Trimming shortened V by 7 bases and J by 3 bases, and 10 bases separated the two germline ends. Germline values: CDR1 MNHEY, CDR2 SVGAGI. CDR3 coding DNA: TGTGCCAGCATTGGGGGTGGTGGGGCCAACGTCCTGACTTTC. This codes for CASIGGGGANVLTF.

V gene TRBV28 combines with J gene TRBJ1-2; unclear D gene. CDR1 MDHEN and CDR2 SYDVKM come from the germline V gene. This CDR3 is built from 13 residues. Trimming took 6 bases from V and 4 from J, leaving 12 bases between them. Written as DNA, the CDR3 is TGTGCCAGCAGGCCGACACCCACCTATGGCTACACCTTC. Translating gives CASRPTPTYGYTF.

A note on this clone: Compared with germline, one end of the junction differs, possibly owing to a read error. The chain is built from TRBV7-7 and TRBJ2-1, with D tentatively TRBD2 (6 bases). The CDR3 sequence is 14 residues long. Germline CDR1 and CDR2: SSHAT and FNYEAQ (reference sequence). The CDR3 region has the DNA TGTGCTAGCAGCCAGGGACTTCGAGGCCATGAGCAGTTCTTC. It encodes CASSQGLRGHEQFF.

The chain has TRBV6-1 and TRBJ2-5, with unresolved D. Deletions cut 4 bases from V and 4 bases from J, with 16 bases between. In germline, CDR1 is MNHNS, CDR2 SASEGT. The CDR3 sequence is 15 residues long. CDR3 nucleotide sequence: TGTGCCAGCAGTGGGATAACCCGAGCGACAGAGACCCAGTACTTC. It encodes CASSGITRATETQYF.

This chain connects TRBV11-2 to TRBJ2-1, with 11 bases identical to TRBD1. The CDR3 consists of 15 residues. Trimming cost V 5 bases and J 3 bases; bases outside gene matches: 3. CDR1 SGHAT and CDR2 FQNNGV come from the germline V gene. DNA for the CDR3: TGTGCCAGCAGCGCCGGGACAGGGGGCTACAATGAGCAGTTCTTC. Its translation: CASSAGTGGYNEQFF.

V gene TRBV19 combines with J gene TRBJ2-7; D not resolved. Trimming took 6 bases from V and 3 from J, leaving 21 bases between them. CDR1 is LNHDA, CDR2 SQIVND, per germline (reference sequence). The CDR3 runs to 16 residues. CDR3 sequence reads: CASSDGPRKGRYEQYF. The CDR3 DNA is TGTGCCAGTAGCGACGGGCCGCGAAAAGGGCGCTACGAGCAGTACTTC. The full variable domain, with the rest looked up from reference TRBV19 and TRBJ2-7, is DGGITQSPKYLFRKEGQNVTLSCEQNLNHDAMYWYRQDPGQGLRLIYYSQIVNDFQKGDIAEGYSVSREKKESFPLTVTSAQKNPTAFYLCASSDGPRKGRYEQYFGPGTRLTVT.

The chain has TRBV7-9 and TRBJ2-1, with 8 bases fitting TRBD2. CDR3 length: 15 amino acids. The V and J ends lost 6 bases and 1 base, in that order; junction bases with no gene match: 5. CDR1 is SEHNR, CDR2 FQNEAQ, per germline (reference sequence). Here the CDR3 DNA reads TGTGCCAGCAGTACGGGACTAGTTTCCTACAATGAGCAGTTCTTC. This sequence encodes CASSTGLVSYNEQFF. Full variable domain (outside the CDR3, taken from reference TRBV7-9 and TRBJ2-1): DTGVSQNPRHKITKRGQNVTFRCDPISEHNRLYWYRQTLGQGPEFLTYFQNEAQLEKSRLLSDRFSAERPKGSFSTLEIQRTEQGDSAMYLCASSTGLVSYNEQFFGPGTRLTVL.

The V call is TRBV7-6, the J call TRBJ1-1; D gene ambiguous. Trimming pared 5 bases from V and 3 bases from J, leaving 10 bases between. The CDR3 covers 13 residues. Germline V gives CDR1 SGHVS, CDR2 FNYEAQ. CDR3 sequence reads: CASSPMTDTEAFF. The CDR3 DNA reads TGTGCCAGCAGCCCTATGACGGACACTGAAGCTTTCTTT.